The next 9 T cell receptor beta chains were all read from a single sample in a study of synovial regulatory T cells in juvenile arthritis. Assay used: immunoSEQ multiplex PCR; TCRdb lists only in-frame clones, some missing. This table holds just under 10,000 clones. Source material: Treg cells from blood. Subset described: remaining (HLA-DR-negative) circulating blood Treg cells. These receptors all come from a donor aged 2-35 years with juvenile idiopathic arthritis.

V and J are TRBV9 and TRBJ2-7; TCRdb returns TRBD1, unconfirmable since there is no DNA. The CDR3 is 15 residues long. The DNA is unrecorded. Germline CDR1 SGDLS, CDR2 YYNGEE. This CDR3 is CASSPSAGEWYEQYF.

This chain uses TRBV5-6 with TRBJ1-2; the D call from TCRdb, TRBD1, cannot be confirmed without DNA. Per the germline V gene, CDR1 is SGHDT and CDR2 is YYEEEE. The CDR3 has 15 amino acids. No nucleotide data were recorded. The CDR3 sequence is CASSLADRGHFGYTF. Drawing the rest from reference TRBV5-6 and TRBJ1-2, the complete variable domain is DAGVTQSPTHLIKTRGQQVTLRCSPKSGHDTVSWYQQALGQGPQFIFQYYEEEERQRGNFPDRFSGHQFPNYSSELNVNALLLGDSALYLCASSLADRGHFGYTFGSGTRLTVV.

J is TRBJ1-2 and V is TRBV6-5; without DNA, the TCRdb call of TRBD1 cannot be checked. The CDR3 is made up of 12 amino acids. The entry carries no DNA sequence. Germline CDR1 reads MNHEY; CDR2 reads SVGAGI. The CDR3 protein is CASSKQGYGYTF.

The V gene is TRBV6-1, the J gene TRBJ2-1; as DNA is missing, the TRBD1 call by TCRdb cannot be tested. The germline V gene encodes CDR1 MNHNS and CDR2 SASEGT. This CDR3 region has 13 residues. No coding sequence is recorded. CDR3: CASRRQGSHEQFF.

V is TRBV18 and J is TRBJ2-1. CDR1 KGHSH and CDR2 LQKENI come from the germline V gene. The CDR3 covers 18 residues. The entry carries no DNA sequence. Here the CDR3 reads CASSPSLAFRGGYNEQFF.

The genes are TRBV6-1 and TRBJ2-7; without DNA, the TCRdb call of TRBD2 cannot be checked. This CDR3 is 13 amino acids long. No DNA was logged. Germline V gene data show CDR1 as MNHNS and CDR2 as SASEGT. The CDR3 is CASRNIAGVEQYF.

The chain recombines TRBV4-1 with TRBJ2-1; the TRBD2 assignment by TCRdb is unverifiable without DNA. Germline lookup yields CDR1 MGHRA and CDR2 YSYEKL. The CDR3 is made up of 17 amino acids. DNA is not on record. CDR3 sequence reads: CASSPWTSGTAYNEQFF.

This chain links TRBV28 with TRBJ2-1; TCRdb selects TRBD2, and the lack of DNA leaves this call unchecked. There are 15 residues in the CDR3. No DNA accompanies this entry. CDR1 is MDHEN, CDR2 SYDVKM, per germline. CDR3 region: CASSISGTRYNEQFF.

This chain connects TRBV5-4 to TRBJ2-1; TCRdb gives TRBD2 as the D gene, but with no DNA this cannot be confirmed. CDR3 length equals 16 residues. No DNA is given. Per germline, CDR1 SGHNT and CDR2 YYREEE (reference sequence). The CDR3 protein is CASSLGRGGGYNEQFF.